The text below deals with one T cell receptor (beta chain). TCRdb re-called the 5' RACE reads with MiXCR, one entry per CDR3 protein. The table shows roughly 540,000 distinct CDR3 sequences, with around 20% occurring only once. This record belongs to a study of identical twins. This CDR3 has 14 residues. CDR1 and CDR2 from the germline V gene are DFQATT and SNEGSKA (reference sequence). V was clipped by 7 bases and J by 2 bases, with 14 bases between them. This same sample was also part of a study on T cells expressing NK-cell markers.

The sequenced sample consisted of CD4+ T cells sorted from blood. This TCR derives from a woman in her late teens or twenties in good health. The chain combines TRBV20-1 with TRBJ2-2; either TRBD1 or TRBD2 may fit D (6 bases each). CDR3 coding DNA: TGCAGTGTCGGTAGGGGGGTTAACACCGGGGAGCTGTTTTTT. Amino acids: CSVGRGVNTGELFF.